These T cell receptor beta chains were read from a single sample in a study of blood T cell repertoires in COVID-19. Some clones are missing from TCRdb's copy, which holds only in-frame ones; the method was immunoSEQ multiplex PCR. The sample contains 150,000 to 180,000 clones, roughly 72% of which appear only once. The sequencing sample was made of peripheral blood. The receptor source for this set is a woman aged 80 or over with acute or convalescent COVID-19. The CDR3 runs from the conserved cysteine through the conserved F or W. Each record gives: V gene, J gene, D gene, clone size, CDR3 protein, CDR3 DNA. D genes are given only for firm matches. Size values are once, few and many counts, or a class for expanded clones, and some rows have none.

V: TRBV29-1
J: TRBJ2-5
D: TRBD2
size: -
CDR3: CSVLLAGAPQETQYF
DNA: TGCAGCGTCCTACTAGCGGGGGCCCCCCAAGAGACCCAGTACTTC

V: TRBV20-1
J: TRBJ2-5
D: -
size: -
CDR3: CRAWETQYF
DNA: TGCAGAGCCTGGGAGACCCAGTACTTC

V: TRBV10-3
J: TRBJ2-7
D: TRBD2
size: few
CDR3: CAISEGGRKYEQYF
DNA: TGTGCCATCAGTGAAGGCGGGAGGAAATACGAGCAGTACTTC

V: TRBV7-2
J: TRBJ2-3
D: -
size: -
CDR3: CASSFVRAPTDTQYF
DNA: TGTGCCAGCAGCTTTGTCAGGGCCCCCACAGATACGCAGTATTTT

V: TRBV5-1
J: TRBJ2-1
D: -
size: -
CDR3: CASSPRGSSYNEQFF
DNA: TGCGCCAGCAGCCCCCGTGGGAGCTCCTACAATGAGCAGTTCTTC

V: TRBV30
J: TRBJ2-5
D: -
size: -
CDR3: CAPLRCLSQETQYF
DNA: TGTGCCCCCCTCAGGTGTCTGAGCCAAGAGACCCAGTACTTC

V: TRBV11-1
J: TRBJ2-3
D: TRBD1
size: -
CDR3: CASTEGQVSTDTQYF
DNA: TGTGCCAGCACCGAGGGACAGGTGAGCACAGATACGCAGTATTTT

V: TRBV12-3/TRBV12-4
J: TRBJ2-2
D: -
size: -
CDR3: CASRPQGTGELFF
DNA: TGTGCCAGCAGACCCCAGGGAACCGGGGAGCTGTTTTTT

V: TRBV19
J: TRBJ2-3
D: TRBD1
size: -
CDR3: CASSKDRGPLTDTQYF
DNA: TGTGCCAGTAGTAAAGACAGGGGGCCCTTGACAGATACGCAGTATTTT

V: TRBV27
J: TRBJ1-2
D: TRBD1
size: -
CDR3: CASSSAGQGNSDGYTF
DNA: TGTGCCAGCAGTTCGGCCGGACAGGGCAACAGCGATGGCTACACCTTC

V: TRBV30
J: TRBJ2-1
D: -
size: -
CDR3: CAWGGRRDRLLNEQFF
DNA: TGTGCCTGGGGGGGCAGAAGGGACCGCCTCCTGAATGAGCAGTTCTTC

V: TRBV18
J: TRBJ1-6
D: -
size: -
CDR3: CASSPTGIYNSPLHF
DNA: TGTGCCAGCTCACCAACAGGGATCTATAATTCACCCCTCCACTTT

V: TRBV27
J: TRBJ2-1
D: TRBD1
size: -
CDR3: CASSPPRRDRRNNEQFF
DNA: TGTGCCAGCAGTCCCCCCCGCCGGGACAGGCGAAACAATGAGCAGTTCTTC

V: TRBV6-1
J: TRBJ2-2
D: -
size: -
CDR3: CASSESVGELFF
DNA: TGTGCCAGCAGTGAAAGCGTCGGGGAGCTGTTTTTT

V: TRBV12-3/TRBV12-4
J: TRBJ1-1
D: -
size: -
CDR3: CASSLAGGEAFF
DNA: TGTGCCAGCAGTTTGGCTGGCGGTGAAGCTTTCTTT

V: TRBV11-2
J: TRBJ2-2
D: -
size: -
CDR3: CASSWSDSGTGELFF
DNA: TGTGCCAGCAGCTGGTCTGACAGTGGCACCGGGGAGCTGTTTTTT

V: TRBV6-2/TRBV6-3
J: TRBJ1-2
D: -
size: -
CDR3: CASSQPPDSSYGYTF
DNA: TGTGCCAGCAGTCAACCGCCGGACAGCTCCTATGGCTACACCTTC

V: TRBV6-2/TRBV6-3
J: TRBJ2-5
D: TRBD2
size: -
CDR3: CASSSAGGPRETQYF
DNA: TGTGCCAGCAGTTCCGCGGGGGGGCCTCGGGAGACCCAGTACTTC

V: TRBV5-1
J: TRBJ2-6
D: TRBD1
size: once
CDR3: CASSSIRTGDSGANVLTF
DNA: TGCGCCAGCAGCTCCATCCGGACAGGTGACTCTGGGGCCAACGTCCTGACTTTC

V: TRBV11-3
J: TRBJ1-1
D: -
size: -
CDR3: CASSPSGANTEAFF
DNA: TGTGCCAGCAGCCCCAGTGGGGCTAACACTGAAGCTTTCTTT

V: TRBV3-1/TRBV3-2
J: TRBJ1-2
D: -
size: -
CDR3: CASSPFPTGYGYTF
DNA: TGTGCCAGCAGCCCTTTCCCGACGGGTTATGGCTACACCTTC

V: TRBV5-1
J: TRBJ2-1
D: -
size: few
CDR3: CASSSRLADEQFF
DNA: TGCGCCAGCAGCTCCCGGCTGGCGGATGAGCAGTTCTTC

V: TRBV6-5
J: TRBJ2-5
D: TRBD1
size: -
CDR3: CASRTPGGQETQYF
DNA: TGTGCCAGCAGGACCCCAGGGGGCCAGGAGACCCAGTACTTC

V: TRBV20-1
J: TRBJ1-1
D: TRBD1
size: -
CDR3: CSASDDRGLRRAEAFF
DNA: TGCAGTGCTAGTGACGACAGGGGGCTTCGTAGGGCTGAAGCTTTCTTT

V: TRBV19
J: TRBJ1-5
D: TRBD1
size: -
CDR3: CASSIHPKNGQGRGNQPQHF
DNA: TGTGCCAGTAGTATACATCCTAAAAACGGACAGGGAAGGGGCAATCAGCCCCAGCATTTT

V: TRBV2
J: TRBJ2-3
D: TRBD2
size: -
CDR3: CASSEVGGGRADTQYF
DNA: TGTGCCAGCAGTGAAGTCGGGGGGGGCCGGGCAGATACGCAGTATTTT

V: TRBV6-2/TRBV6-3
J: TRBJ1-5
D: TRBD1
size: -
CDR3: CASSYGGQVYSNQPQHF
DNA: TGTGCCAGCAGTTATGGTGGACAGGTCTATAGCAATCAGCCCCAGCATTTT

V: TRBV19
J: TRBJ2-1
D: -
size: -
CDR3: CASSIWGVNEQFF
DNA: TGTGCCAGTAGTATATGGGGGGTAAATGAGCAGTTCTTC